These 23 T cell receptor beta chains share one sample of origin, sequenced in a study of blood T cell repertoires in COVID-19. The data were produced by immunoSEQ multiplex PCR, yet TCRdb's version contains in-frame clones alone and is incomplete. Here the sample spans roughly 300,000 clones, over 75% being singletons. The sample comprised PBMCs or T cells enriched from blood (not recorded which). These receptors originate from a woman aged 30 to 39 who had recovered from COVID-19.

The chain uses TRBV5-6 and TRBJ2-5; no reliable D call. The CDR3 totals 13 residues. Germline V gives CDR1 SGHDT, CDR2 YYEEEE. The V end was cut by 4 bases, the J end by 5 bases, with 12 bases between. In nucleotides, the CDR3 is TGTGCCAGCAGCCCTGACCCCGGGGAGACCCAGTACTTC. Residues: CASSPDPGETQYF.

V usage is TRBV7-8 and J usage is TRBJ1-2; no clear D. The V gene lost 0 bases and the J gene lost 7 bases, with 15 bases spanning the gap. Germline lookup yields CDR1 SGHVS and CDR2 FQNEAQ. This CDR3 spans 15 amino acids. The chain's CDR3 is CASSLAGSFEGGYTF. The CDR3 nucleotides read TGTGCCAGCAGCTTAGCGGGATCCTTCGAGGGTGGCTACACCTTC.

The genes are TRBV7-9 and TRBJ2-5, with TRBD1 matching 8 bases. The CDR3 is made up of 15 amino acids. J gave up 2 bases and V 3 bases, and 5 bases lay outside the gene matches. The germline CDR1 and CDR2 sequences are SEHNR and FQNEAQ (reference sequence). The CDR3 region is CASSFQGALQETQYF. The DNA of the CDR3 is TGTGCCAGCAGCTTCCAGGGGGCATTACAAGAGACCCAGTACTTC.

The CDR3 is CAWSVGPGEVYGYTF. CDR3 nucleotide sequence: TGTGCCTGGAGTGTAGGTCCAGGGGAAGTGTATGGCTACACCTTC. This rearrangement joins TRBV30 to TRBJ1-2; tentative D call: TRBD1 (6 bases). The germline gives CDR1 GTSNPN, CDR2 SVGIG (reference sequence). The CDR3 is made up of 15 amino acids. V lost 0 bases, J lost 5 bases, and 16 bases lay in between.

V usage is TRBV11-2 and J usage is TRBJ1-1; tentatively, D is TRBD1 (5 bases). There are 17 residues in the CDR3. Trimming took 1 base from V and 3 from J, leaving 18 bases between them. In germline, CDR1 is SGHAT, CDR2 FQNNGV. The CDR3 spells CASSLAPWRGIDTEAFF. CDR3 DNA: TGTGCCAGCAGCTTAGCCCCTTGGAGGGGTATTGACACTGAAGCTTTCTTT.

This chain links TRBV25-1 with TRBJ1-6; TRBD1 agrees at 8 bases. V lost 0 bases, J lost 8 bases, and 6 bases stayed unmatched. CDR3 length equals 16 residues. CDR1 is MGHDK and CDR2 is SYGVNS in the germline V gene. CDR3 sequence reads: CASSEYGGQGDSPLHF. CDR3 in DNA: TGTGCCAGCAGTGAATATGGCGGACAGGGCGATTCACCCCTCCACTTT.

The rearrangement uses TRBV18 and TRBJ2-1, with D perhaps matching TRBD2 (6 bases). This CDR3 region has 13 residues. The germline V gene has CDR1 KGHSH and CDR2 LQKENI. The V gene lost 2 bases and the J gene lost 7 bases, with 9 bases spanning the gap. CDR3 bases: TGTGCCAGCTCACCAGGGACTCTGAATGAGCAGTTCTTC. Protein: CASSPGTLNEQFF.

V gene TRBV7-9 combines with J gene TRBJ2-1, with D tentatively TRBD1 (5 bases). There are 13 residues in the CDR3. Germline V lookup: CDR1 SEHNR, CDR2 FQNEAQ (reference sequence). V was trimmed by 5 bases and J by 4 bases, leaving 9 bases between them. The CDR3 coding sequence is TGTGCCAGCAGCCAGACAGTTTACAATGAGCAGTTCTTC. Translated, it gives CASSQTVYNEQFF.

The V gene is TRBV3-1 (or the pseudogene TRBV3-2), the J gene TRBJ2-7; 9 bases align to TRBD1. The germline gives CDR1 LGHDT, CDR2 YNNKEL (reference sequence). CDR3 length: 14 residues. Unmatched junction bases numbered 3, after V lost 4 bases and J lost 2 bases. This CDR3 reads CASSPDRGAYEQYF. The CDR3 DNA sequence: TGTGCCAGCAGCCCCGACAGGGGGGCCTACGAGCAGTACTTC.

The genes are TRBV5-1 and TRBJ1-1, with 9 nucleotides matching TRBD1. The germline V gene encodes CDR1 SGHRS and CDR2 YFSETQ. The CDR3 totals 17 residues. The trim removed 2 bases at V and 1 base at J, leaving 9 bases unmatched. The CDR3 sequence is CASSFRQGVVPNTEAFF. The CDR3 DNA follows: TGCGCCAGCAGCTTCAGACAGGGGGTAGTCCCGAACACTGAAGCTTTCTTT.

This rearrangement joins TRBV28 to TRBJ2-4, with 15 bases fitting TRBD2. Unmatched junction bases numbered 7, after V lost 6 bases and J lost 7 bases. CDR3 length: 16 residues. CDR1 is MDHEN, CDR2 SYDVKM, per germline. The CDR3 bases are TGTGCCAGCAGCTGGACTAGCGGGGGGGCGAGGAACATTCAGTACTTC. It encodes CASSWTSGGARNIQYF. Looking up the rest from reference TRBV28 and TRBJ2-4 gives the full variable domain: DVKVTQSSRYLVKRTGEKVFLECVQDMDHENMFWYRQDPGLGLRLIYFSYDVKMKEKGDIPEGYSVSREKKERFSLILESASTNQTSMYLCASSWTSGGARNIQYFGAGTRLSVL.

This clone was detected a few times. This sequence joins TRBV20-1 and TRBJ1-2; no clear D gene. V was pared by 6 bases and J by 8 bases, with 13 bases between. The germline V gene encodes CDR1 DFQATT and CDR2 SNEGSKA (reference sequence). The CDR3 is 11 residues long. In DNA form, the CDR3 reads TGCAGTGCCGATCGAACCGGGGGCTACACCTTC. Translation gives CSADRTGGYTF.

This clone has a single count. The CDR3 loop is CASRGLQRGGETQYF. The CDR3 region has the DNA TGTGCCAGCAGGGGCCTCCAACGGGGGGGAGAGACCCAGTACTTC. The rearrangement uses TRBV2 and TRBJ2-5, with TRBD2 identical over 8 bases. The V gene end was trimmed by 6 bases and the J gene end by 4 bases; junction bases not matched to a gene: 10. The CDR3 covers 15 residues. Germline CDR1 SNHLY, CDR2 FYNNEI.

This rearrangement joins TRBV10-1 to TRBJ1-4; no reliable D call. The CDR3 consists of 15 residues. Per the germline V gene, CDR1 is WNHNN and CDR2 is SYGVQD (reference sequence). V shed 6 bases and J shed 0 bases, with 11 bases lying between them. The CDR3, as DNA: TGCGCCAGCAGCGACGGACTTTCAACTAATGAAAAACTGTTTTTT. This gives the protein CASSDGLSTNEKLFF.

The V gene is TRBV7-9, the J gene TRBJ1-3; D not resolved. Trimming took off 8 bases at V and 0 bases at J, with 20 bases between the two ends. In germline, CDR1 is SEHNR, CDR2 FQNEAQ (reference sequence). The CDR3 has 17 amino acids. The CDR3 sequence is CASFADGFLSSGNTIYF. CDR3 in DNA: TGTGCCAGCTTCGCCGACGGGTTTCTGAGCTCTGGAAACACCATATATTTT.

This sequence joins TRBV5-6 and TRBJ1-1, with D tentatively TRBD1 (6 bases). V lost 1 base and J 0 bases, leaving 10 bases between the germline ends. Germline V CDR1 and CDR2: SGHDT, YYEEEE. The CDR3 has 15 amino acids. The DNA for the CDR3 is TGTGCCAGCAGCTTGCTGGGACACCTGAACACTGAAGCTTTCTTT. Protein: CASSLLGHLNTEAFF. The entire variable domain, with the rest obtained from reference TRBV5-6 and TRBJ1-1, is as follows: DAGVTQSPTHLIKTRGQQVTLRCSPKSGHDTVSWYQQALGQGPQFIFQYYEEEERQRGNFPDRFSGHQFPNYSSELNVNALLLGDSALYLCASSLLGHLNTEAFFGQGTRLTVV.

The chain carries TRBV28 and TRBJ2-3; 13 positions match TRBD2. This CDR3 is 16 amino acids long. Germline CDR1 MDHEN, CDR2 SYDVKM. With 6 bases clipped from V and 3 bases from J, the junction kept 6 bases outside the gene matches. The CDR3 here is CASSRGLAGLTDTQYF. The CDR3 DNA reads as TGTGCCAGCAGCCGGGGACTAGCGGGGTTGACAGATACGCAGTATTTT.

The chain employs TRBV6-2 or TRBV6-3 and TRBJ1-3; D not certain. V shed 2 bases and J shed 0 bases, with 8 bases lying between them. Germline V gives CDR1 MNHEY, CDR2 SVGEGT. This CDR3 is 15 amino acids long. This chain's CDR3 is CASSYQLSSGNTIYF. DNA for the CDR3: TGTGCCAGCAGTTACCAACTGAGCTCTGGAAACACCATATATTTT.

This chain uses TRBV7-9 with TRBJ1-2; D is undetermined. Trimming removed 7 bases from V and 7 bases from J, with 19 bases in between. The CDR3 extends over 14 amino acids. Per the germline V gene, CDR1 is SEHNR and CDR2 is FQNEAQ (reference sequence). The chain's CDR3 is CASTYQRGASGYTF. In DNA, the CDR3 is TGTGCCAGCACCTACCAGAGAGGTGCTTCTGGCTACACCTTC.

This sequence joins TRBV18 and TRBJ1-2; 8 nucleotides line up with TRBD1. After removal of 6 bases from V and 4 bases from J, the junction contained 7 bases not matched to a gene. In germline, CDR1 is KGHSH, CDR2 LQKENI. The CDR3 is 14 residues long. CDR3 nucleotides: TGTGCCAGCTCCTCAGACAGGGGAAGCTATGGCTACACCTTC. This gives the protein CASSSDRGSYGYTF.

This clone was recorded once. The rearrangement uses TRBV9 and TRBJ1-2; D gene ambiguous. V was clipped by 3 bases and J by 7 bases, with 16 bases between them. Germline CDR1 reads SGDLS; CDR2 reads YYNGEE. The CDR3 covers 14 residues. The CDR3 region has the DNA TGTGCCAGCAGCGCCTTGGGAGGGTCTGCTGGCTACACCTTC. Protein: CASSALGGSAGYTF.

About this clone itself: Possible read error: a much larger clone is one base away. Other DNA sequences in this specimen translate into the identical CDR3. The rearrangement joins TRBV27 to TRBJ1-1; weak D call: TRBD1 (6 bases). The CDR3 totals 16 residues. Germline V CDR1 and CDR2: MNHEY, SMNVEV (reference sequence). V lost 2 bases and J 6 bases, leaving 19 bases between the germline ends. The CDR3 bases are TGTGCCAGCAGTTTAATATCGGATAGGGGGTTCGCTGAAGCTTTCTTT. Its translation: CASSLISDRGFAEAFF.

J is TRBJ2-1 and V is TRBV4-3, with 7 bases aligning to TRBD1. This CDR3 has 20 residues. Looked up from germline, CDR1 is LGHNA and CDR2 is YSLEER. V lost 0 bases and J lost 4; bases outside the gene matches: 18. DNA for the CDR3: TGCGCCAGCAGCCAAGAGGTGCGGACAGGCCAACCTAAACTATACAATGAGCAGTTCTTC. This sequence encodes CASSQEVRTGQPKLYNEQFF.